These 14 T cell receptor beta chains were sequenced from one sample in a study of blood T cells in healthy people across ages. Through a sample-barcoded 5' primer and a J-beta primer mix, a second PCR was run for roughly 6 to 11 cycles. Each CDR3 protein is one row after TCRdb ran MiXCR on the 5' RACE reads. The sample comprises about 1.7 million distinct CDR3 sequences, 28% of which are singletons, and roughly 8% rests with the top ten. Material for sequencing was blood. These receptors all come from a woman in her 30s in good health.

The J gene is TRBJ2-5, the V gene TRBV20-1; 7 bases agree with TRBD2. The J call may be wrong; the DNA end is better matched by TRBJ2-7. Germline loops: CDR1 DFQATT, CDR2 SNEGSKA (reference sequence). The CDR3 sequence is 14 residues long. In nucleotides, the CDR3 is TGCAGTGCTAGTCGCGGGGGTCATGCCGACGAGCAGTACTTC. Encoded protein: CSASRGGHADEQYF.

Note on this clonotype: A much larger clone is a single base away; this may be a read error. In this CDR3 the conserved last residue, phenylalanine or tryptophan, is missing, so a read error is likely. The genes are TRBV20-1 and TRBJ2-7, with 11 bases aligning to TRBD2. V gave up 7 bases and J gave up 2 bases; unmatched junction bases: 7. Germline-derived CDR1 and CDR2 are DFQATT and SNEGSKA (reference sequence). The CDR3 sequence is 14 residues long. The CDR3 nucleotides read TGCAGTGTCAAGCTAGCGGGGGGTACCTACGAGCAGTACTGC. Encoded protein: CSVKLAGGTYEQYC.

This clonotype was observed a few times. The chain uses TRBV4-1 and TRBJ2-2, with a possible D match to TRBD1 (6 bases). The V gene's germline CDR1 is MGHRA and CDR2 YSYEKL. V lost 3 bases and J lost 4, with 15 bases in between. This CDR3 contains 16 residues. CDR3 amino acids: CASSHPAGASTGELFF. The DNA for the CDR3 is TGCGCCAGCAGCCACCCCGCAGGGGCTTCCACCGGGGAGCTGTTTTTT.

The chain has TRBV24-1 and TRBJ2-2; TRBD1 is a possible D gene (6 bases). This CDR3 region has 15 residues. Germline CDR1 and CDR2: KGHDR and SFDVKD. Trimming took off 1 base at V and 6 bases at J, with 11 bases between the two ends. This CDR3 is CATSDLTGISGELFF. As DNA, the CDR3 is TGTGCCACCAGTGATTTAACAGGGATCTCCGGGGAGCTGTTTTTT.

The gene calls are TRBV7-9 and TRBJ2-1; the D is unclear. Germline V gene lookup returns CDR1 SEHNR and CDR2 FQNEAQ (reference sequence). The CDR3 runs 13 residues. V dropped 6 bases and J dropped 7 bases, with 13 bases sitting between them. The chain's CDR3 is CASRHRDVNEQFF. DNA for the CDR3: TGTGCCAGCAGGCACCGAGATGTAAATGAGCAGTTCTTC.

This clonotype has only one observation. A junction boundary mismatches the germline segment, possibly from a read error. The chain has TRBV11-3 and TRBJ2-1; D is possibly TRBD1 or TRBD2 (5 bases each). CDR3 length: 15 residues. Germline V gene sequence: CDR1 SGHNT, CDR2 YENEEA. CDR3 nucleotides: TGTGTCAGCAGCTTTAGGGACGAGTCCTACAATGAGCAGTTCTTC. Amino acids: CVSSFRDESYNEQFF. Full variable domain (missing parts from reference TRBV11-3 and TRBJ2-1): EAGVVQSPRYKIIEKKQPVAFWCNPISGHNTLYWYLQNLGQGPELLIRYENEEAVDDSQLPKDRFSAERLKGVDSTLKIQPAELGDSAVYLCVSSFRDESYNEQFFGPGTRLTVL.

With respect to this clonotype: At one of its ends the junction is not consistent with the germline gene, which may arise from a read error. The chain joins TRBV11-2 to TRBJ2-7; a weak D match, TRBD2 (5 bases). The CDR3 has 16 amino acids. Germline CDR1 reads SGHAT; CDR2 reads FQNNGV. The CDR3 DNA follows: TGTGCCGGCAGCTTTCTCGGGCCAGCCGGAGGCTACGAGCAGTACTTC. Protein sequence: CAGSFLGPAGGYEQYF.

V and J are TRBV15 and TRBJ1-2; 7 bases line up with TRBD1. From germline, CDR1 is LNHNV and CDR2 YYDKDF (reference sequence). The junction had 10 bases not matched to a gene; V was cut back by 1 base and J by 5 bases. The CDR3 is 16 residues long. The CDR3 region is CATSRGSGTALYGYTF. CDR3 sequence (DNA): TGTGCCACCAGCAGAGGATCCGGGACAGCTTTATATGGCTACACCTTC.

Concerning this clonotype itself: Just one base apart from a much larger clone, this may be a read error. The chain links TRBV15 to TRBJ2-1; D gene uncertain. This CDR3 is 14 amino acids long. Germline V lookup: CDR1 LNHNV, CDR2 YYDKDF (reference sequence). V gave up 3 bases and J gave up 10 bases, with 16 bases separating them. The CDR3 region has the DNA TGTGCCACCAGCAGGGGTTTAGTTGGCCACGAGCAGTTCTTC. It yields the protein CATSRGLVGHEQFF.

This clonotype was counted only a few times. One end of the junction varies from germline; a read error may be responsible. The rearrangement links TRBV10-3 to TRBJ1-2, with 9 positions matching TRBD1. Germline values: CDR1 ENHRY, CDR2 SYGVKD. This CDR3 spans 15 amino acids. The CDR3 region is CTISESDRGNYGYTF. The CDR3 DNA reads TGTACCATCAGTGAGTCGGACAGGGGTAACTATGGCTACACCTTC.

This clonotype was detected only a few times. The CDR3 is CASSLATVGNSPLHF. In DNA, the CDR3 is TGTGCCAGCAGCTTAGCGACCGTGGGGAATTCACCCCTCCACTTT. The rearrangement links TRBV7-2 to TRBJ1-6; D is ambiguous. Per the germline V gene, CDR1 is SGHTA and CDR2 is FQGNSA. The CDR3 runs 15 residues. V dropped 0 bases and J dropped 7 bases, with 10 bases sitting between them.

This chain uses TRBV9 with TRBJ1-5, with 7 nucleotides matching TRBD1. The trim removed 3 bases at V and 6 bases at J, leaving 6 bases unmatched. CDR1 is SGDLS, CDR2 YYNGEE, per germline. The CDR3 consists of 14 residues. CDR3 nucleotide sequence: TGTGCCAGCAGCGGAGGGACAGCGGGTCAGCCCCAGCATTTT. This gives the protein CASSGGTAGQPQHF.

Only a few counts were recorded for this clonotype. The genes are TRBV20-1 and TRBJ2-1; 9 bases align to TRBD1. This CDR3 has 14 residues. Trimming took 6 bases from V and 8 from J; bases not matched to a gene: 11. CDR1 and CDR2 (germline): DFQATT, SNEGSKA (reference sequence). In DNA form, the CDR3 reads TGCAGTGCCCTCCCGGGGACAGGGATCGATGAGCAGTTCTTC. Amino acids: CSALPGTGIDEQFF.

The table lists this clonotype with a few counts. The CDR3 spells CATQQGGADTQYF. The CDR3 bases are TGTGCCACCCAGCAGGGAGGGGCAGATACGCAGTATTTT. The chain employs TRBV7-9 and TRBJ2-3; TRBD2 matches at 7 bases. The CDR3 runs 13 residues. The germline gives CDR1 SEHNR, CDR2 FQNEAQ (reference sequence). Germline trimming cut 10 bases from V and 4 bases from J; bases unmatched to any gene: 8.